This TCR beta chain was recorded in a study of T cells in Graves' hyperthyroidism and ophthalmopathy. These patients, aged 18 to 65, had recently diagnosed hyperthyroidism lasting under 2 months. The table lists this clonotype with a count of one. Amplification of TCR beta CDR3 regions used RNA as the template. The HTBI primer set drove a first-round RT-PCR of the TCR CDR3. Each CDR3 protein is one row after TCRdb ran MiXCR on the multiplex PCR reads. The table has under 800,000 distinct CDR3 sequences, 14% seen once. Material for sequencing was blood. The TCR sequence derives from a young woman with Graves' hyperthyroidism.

DNA for the CDR3: TGTGCCAGCAATCGGGGGAGTCCGGATACGCAGTATTTT. It encodes CASNRGSPDTQYF. The genes are TRBV7-9 and TRBJ2-3; maybe TRBD2 (6 bases). Trimming left V 7 bases short and J 6 bases short, with 14 bases between. This CDR3 has 13 amino acids. The germline gives CDR1 SEHNR, CDR2 FQNEAQ (reference sequence).